This T cell receptor (beta chain) appears in the sequencing data of a study of PD-1 blockade in classical Hodgkin lymphoma. About the study: Intravenous nivolumab at 3 mg/kg was given to patients every 2 weeks. The study's findings and limits: Initiation of nivolumab under 1 year after ASCT led to exclusion of patients. Significant TCR diversity gains by C4D1 occurred in CD4+ but not CD8+ cells.

The repertoire was sequenced with immunoSEQ multiplex PCR; TCRdb's copy has only in-frame clones and lacks some. The sample has tens of thousands of clones, 76% seen once. V lost 5 bases, J lost 6 bases, and 7 bases lay in between. The V gene's germline CDR1 is SGHAT and CDR2 FQDESV (reference sequence). The CDR3 covers 12 residues. This clone was observed once. Its antigen is not identified. Distinct nucleotide sequences in the sample also encode this CDR3. Every one of the patients relapsed after autologous stem cell transplantation (brentuximab vedotin exposure was variable). This receptor was obtained from a human donor with classical Hodgkin lymphoma. The chain carries TRBV11-1 and TRBJ2-2; no clear D. The sequences come from peripheral blood mononuclear cells (PBMCs), collected at baseline. The CDR3 DNA follows: TGTGCCAGCAGCCCGGACCCCGGGGAGCTGTTTTTT. As protein: CASSPDPGELFF.